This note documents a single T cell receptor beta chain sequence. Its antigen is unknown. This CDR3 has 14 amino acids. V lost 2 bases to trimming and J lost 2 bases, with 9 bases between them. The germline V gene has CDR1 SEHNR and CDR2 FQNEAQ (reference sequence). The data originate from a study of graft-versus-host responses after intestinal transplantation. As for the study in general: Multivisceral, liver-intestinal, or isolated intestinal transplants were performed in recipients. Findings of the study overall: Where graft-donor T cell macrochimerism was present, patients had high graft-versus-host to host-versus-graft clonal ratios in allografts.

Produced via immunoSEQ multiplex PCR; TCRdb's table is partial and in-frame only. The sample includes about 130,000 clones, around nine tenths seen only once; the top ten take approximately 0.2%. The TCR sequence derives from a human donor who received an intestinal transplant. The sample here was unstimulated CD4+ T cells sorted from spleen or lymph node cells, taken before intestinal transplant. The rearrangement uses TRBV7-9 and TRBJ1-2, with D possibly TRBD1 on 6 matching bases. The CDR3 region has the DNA TGTGCCAGCAGCTTACCGGGACAAAACTATGGCTACACCTTC. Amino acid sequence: CASSLPGQNYGYTF. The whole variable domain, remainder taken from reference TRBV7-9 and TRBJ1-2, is DTGVSQNPRHKITKRGQNVTFRCDPISEHNRLYWYRQTLGQGPEFLTYFQNEAQLEKSRLLSDRFSAERPKGSFSTLEIQRTEQGDSAMYLCASSLPGQNYGYTFGSGTRLTVV.